Listed below are T cell receptor beta chains from one sample, sequenced in a study of regulatory T cells in long-lasting Graves disease. TCRdb re-called the multiplex PCR reads with MiXCR, one entry per CDR3 protein. The sample carries hundreds of thousands of distinct CDR3 sequences, around 12% recorded once. These data were also filed under a second study, of T cells in Graves' hyperthyroidism and ophthalmopathy.

Here the sequenced sample was peripheral blood mononuclear cells (PBMCs), taken at new diagnosis, from a patient treated with antithyroid drugs. These receptors originate from a woman aged 25 to 39 with Graves disease. Both conserved end residues are trimmed from each CDR3. The order of the fields is clone size, V gene, D gene, CDR3 protein. D genes are given only for firm matches. Some rows mark clone size as missing; the rest say once, few, many or name a class of expanded clone.

>many|TRBV5-6|-
ASSVGFPRNTEAF
>many|TRBV4-2|-
ASSQDGRSYEQY
>many|TRBV6-5|TRBD2
ASSYSTTSGNYEQY
>few|TRBV2|-
ASSLAEGDQPQH
>many|TRBV30|TRBD2
AWSSGMGREQNEQF
>many|TRBV12-3/TRBV12-4|TRBD2
ASSSQGLAGVNEQY
>many|TRBV20-1|-
SARVRGSGETQY
>many|TRBV18|-
ASSVTGNTEAF
>many|TRBV27|TRBD2
ASLRTSGTGELF
>many|TRBV28|TRBD2
ASSLVTSDTDTQY
>few|TRBV9|-
ASSAGGLGNQPQH
>many|TRBV27|-
ASRGQGGEQY
>many|TRBV2|-
ARVLTGFA
>few|TRBV4-1|TRBD2
ASSQATSVSTDTQY
>many|TRBV2|-
ASSVSRDIHFVDQPQH
>once|TRBV28|-
ASRGQDQRTIY
>-|TRBV18|-
ASSPRVPYSGNTIY
>many|TRBV7-8|-
ASSLHRVTYQETQY
>few|TRBV20-1|TRBD1
SAIITGGLSNQPQH
>-|TRBV29-1|TRBD2
SVGSTSGSRREQF
>few|TRBV28|-
ASSFARFEAF
>many|TRBV12-3/TRBV12-4|-
ASSLSGNHEQY
>many|TRBV27|-
ASSSPLSSEQF
>many|TRBV2|-
ASSEKGSGMKWPAF
>-|TRBV6-2/TRBV6-3|TRBD1
ASGNRGLEKLF
>-|TRBV5-5|-
ASSLVGTSAEAF
>many|TRBV2|-
ASGSVRGGGEQY
>-|TRBV28|-
ASSLQGILVYGYT
>few|TRBV28|TRBD2
ASSSSIAGSYNEQF
>few|TRBV4-1|TRBD1
ASSQEGTGRGEQF
>many|TRBV20-1|-
SARDLDLAGLLSDTQY
>many|TRBV18|-
ASSPPTAARDEQF
>-|TRBV6-1|TRBD1
ASNPFEGARTEAF
>many|TRBV29-1|-
SVRDWIYNEQF
>-|TRBV7-3|-
ASSLTGVGIQY
>many|TRBV10-3|TRBD2
AIGTSGSLFSEQF
>few|TRBV7-9|TRBD1
ASSEQGSWDGYT
>many|TRBV5-1|TRBD1
ASKNRGTGTGELF
>many|TRBV12-3/TRBV12-4|TRBD1
ASRTQQGKYGYT
>many|TRBV6-5|-
ASSYSIKGRNTIY
>many|TRBV28|-
ASSIPRDLAYSEQF